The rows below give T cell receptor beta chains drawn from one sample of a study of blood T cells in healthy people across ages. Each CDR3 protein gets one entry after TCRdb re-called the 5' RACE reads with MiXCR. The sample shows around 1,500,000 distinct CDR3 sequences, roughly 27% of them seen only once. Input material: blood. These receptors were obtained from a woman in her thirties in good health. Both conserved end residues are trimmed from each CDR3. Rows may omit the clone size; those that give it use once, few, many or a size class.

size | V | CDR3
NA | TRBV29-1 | SVGWDWVNQPQH
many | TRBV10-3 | AISESVTGISYEQY
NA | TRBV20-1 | IAPSTSGYEQY
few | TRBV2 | ASSAKDRDDEQF
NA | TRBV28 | ASSLWGANSPLH
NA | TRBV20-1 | SARTPGGRTNEKLF
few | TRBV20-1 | SARIQGRAFGGYT
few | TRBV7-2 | ASSYGAGEEGEQF
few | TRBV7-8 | ASSLTSWGETQY
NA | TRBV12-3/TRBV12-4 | ASSPSGWETDTQY
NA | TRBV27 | ASSSPTGGGYNEQF
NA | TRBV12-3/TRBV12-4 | ASTIQGFGTEAF
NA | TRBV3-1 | ASRAGPFSGNTIY
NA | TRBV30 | AWSPGTDTQY
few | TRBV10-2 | ASSDTEGRRRNYGYT
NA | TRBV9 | ASSAGWRDYEQY
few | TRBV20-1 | SARDRVVPSNEQF
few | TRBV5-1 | ASSISTADSPLH
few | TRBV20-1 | SARSERGWIDEQF
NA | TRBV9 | ASSGGGGRGPEQC
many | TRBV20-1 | SAPGGGFYEQY
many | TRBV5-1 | ASSLVGTAYEQY
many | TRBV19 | ASRPTDRYEQY
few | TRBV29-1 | SVEATGAAEGGYT
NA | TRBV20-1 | SARDFVGTGSSGANVLT
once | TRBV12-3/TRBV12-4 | ASSLFRNQETQY
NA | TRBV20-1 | SVSTGPNTEAF
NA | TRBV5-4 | ASSFGTPQGIMNTEAF
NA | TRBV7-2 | ASSVGLLGSDTQY
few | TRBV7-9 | ASSSLAGRINEQF
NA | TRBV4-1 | ASSQAAGDTSAGGTFEQF
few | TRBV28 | ASSTGTFPYEQY
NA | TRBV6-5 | ASSLNRIYGYT
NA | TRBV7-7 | ASSLAPTETIY
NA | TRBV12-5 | ATQGGSSGSYNSPLH
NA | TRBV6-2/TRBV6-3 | ASSRKGEQY
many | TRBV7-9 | ASSSRRNEQF